This is a list of T cell receptor beta chains from one sample in a study of shared clonotypes between healthy human individuals. Produced via immunoSEQ multiplex PCR; TCRdb's table is partial and in-frame only. The sample lists roughly 1,000,000 clones; around 78% were seen once. Material: memory CD4+ T cells from PBMCs. These receptors originate from a man aged 18 to 30 in good health. Some clones in this sample may be carry-over from other donors' samples. The CDR3 runs from the conserved cysteine through the conserved F or W. D genes are given only for firm matches. Clone size appears in some rows only: once, few, many, or a class for an expanded clone.

j_gene | abundance | v_gene | d_gene | CDR3nt | CDR3aa
TRBJ2-2 | few | TRBV2 | NA | TGTGCCAGCAGTGAAGCGGCCGCGAACACCGGGGAGCTGTTTTTT | CASSEAAANTGELFF
TRBJ2-5 | once | TRBV11-2 | TRBD1 | TGTGCCAGCAGCTCACAGGGGAGAAAAGAGACCCAGTACTTC | CASSSQGRKETQYF
TRBJ2-2 | NA | TRBV21-1 | NA | TGTGCCAGCAGCTTCCGGACAGCGAACACCGGGGAGCTGTTTTTT | CASSFRTANTGELFF
TRBJ1-1 | NA | TRBV19 | TRBD1 | TGTGCCACCTGGACAGGGAGGAACACTGAAGCTTTCTTT | CATWTGRNTEAFF
TRBJ2-7 | NA | TRBV5-1 | TRBD1 | TGCGCCAGCAGCCGGAAGGGACAGGGTCTCGCCTACGAGCAGTACTTC | CASSRKGQGLAYEQYF
TRBJ2-5 | NA | TRBV19 | TRBD1 | TGTGCCAGTAGTAGGGGACAGGGCTACCAAGAGACCCAGTACTTC | CASSRGQGYQETQYF
TRBJ2-7 | NA | TRBV5-1 | TRBD1 | TGCGCCAGCAGTCCCGGGACAGGGACGCACGAGCAGTACTTC | CASSPGTGTHEQYF
TRBJ2-2 | NA | TRBV5-1 | NA | TGCGCCAGCAGCTTGTTTCGGGAGCTCTCCGGGGAGCTGTTTTTT | CASSLFRELSGELFF
TRBJ1-1 | NA | TRBV18 | NA | TGTGCCAGCTCAATACGACCGGTTGGATCCGAAGCTTTCTTT | CASSIRPVGSEAFF
TRBJ1-2 | NA | TRBV2 | NA | TGTGCCAGCAGAAAAGCGGGAGGGAACTATGGCTACACCTTC | CASRKAGGNYGYTF
TRBJ1-2 | NA | TRBV6-1 | TRBD1 | TGTGCCAGCAGTGTAGGACAGGGGGCCTATGGCTACACCTTC | CASSVGQGAYGYTF
TRBJ2-2 | NA | TRBV5-1 | NA | TGCGCCAGCAGCTTGGGGCCCGCCGGGGAGCTGTTTTTT | CASSLGPAGELFF
TRBJ1-5 | NA | TRBV6-6 | NA | TGTGCCAGCAGAGACTTACAGGGATCTCGAAATCAGCCCCAGCATTTT | CASRDLQGSRNQPQHF
TRBJ2-5 | NA | TRBV4-3 | NA | TGCGCCAGCAGCAAAGGTCCCGGGGAGACCCAGTACTTC | CASSKGPGETQYF
TRBJ2-1 | few | TRBV7-2 | TRBD2 | TGTGCCAGCAGTCTAGCGTATAGGGGACTAGCGGGAGGGAATGAGCAGTTCTTC | CASSLAYRGLAGGNEQFF
TRBJ1-2 | NA | TRBV4-3 | TRBD1 | TGCGCCAGCAGCCAATCGGGCTTGACAGGGAGGTATGGCTACACCTTC | CASSQSGLTGRYGYTF
TRBJ2-7 | few | TRBV13 | NA | TGTGCCAGCAGCTTAGCCGGGGGTTCTCTCTACGAGCAGTACTTC | CASSLAGGSLYEQYF
TRBJ1-5 | many | TRBV6-5 | NA | TGTGCCAGCAGTTACTTACAGGGAGGCAATCAGCCCCAGCATTTT | CASSYLQGGNQPQHF
TRBJ2-2 | NA | TRBV30 | NA | TGTGCCTGGACTCCCCAGCGGGCCTTGGGGACCGGGGGGCTGTTTTTT | CAWTPQRALGTGGLFF
TRBJ2-1 | many | TRBV27 | NA | TGTGCCAGCAGTTTTGCCGGGTCCCATACTTTCAATGAGCAGTTCTTC | CASSFAGSHTFNEQFF
TRBJ1-2 | NA | TRBV19 | NA | TGTGCCAGTAGTCAGCTTTACCTACGCTATGGCTACACCTTC | CASSQLYLRYGYTF
TRBJ2-7 | once | TRBV7-9 | TRBD1 | TGTGCCAGCAGCCCTTATCCGGGACAGGGGCGGCACGAGCAGTACTTC | CASSPYPGQGRHEQYF
TRBJ2-7 | NA | TRBV30 | TRBD1 | TGTGCCTGGAGTCTTGGGACAGCCTCCTACGAGCAGTACTTC | CAWSLGTASYEQYF
TRBJ2-3 | NA | TRBV7-8 | TRBD2 | TGTGCCAGCAGCGCCGCAACTAGCGGGCCTGCAATTGGGCAGTATTTT | CASSAATSGPAIGQYF
TRBJ1-3 | NA | TRBV18 | NA | TGTGCCAGCTCACCTGCGGGAAACACCATATATTTT | CASSPAGNTIYF
TRBJ2-7 | NA | TRBV7-2 | TRBD2 | TGTGCCAGCAGCGTCACTAGCGGGACCTACGAGCAGTACTTC | CASSVTSGTYEQYF
TRBJ2-7 | NA | TRBV5-1 | TRBD1 | TGCGCCAGCAGCTTGGCCGTAGGGGGCCGGTCCTACGAGCAGTACTTC | CASSLAVGGRSYEQYF
TRBJ1-5 | NA | TRBV4-3 | NA | TGCGCCAGCAGCCAAGGAGGTAGCAATCAGCCCCAGCATTTT | CASSQGGSNQPQHF
TRBJ2-1 | NA | TRBV18 | TRBD2 | TGTGCCAGCTCACCCGGGACTAGCGGGGGCAATGAGCAGTTCTTC | CASSPGTSGGNEQFF
TRBJ1-4 | NA | TRBV5-6 | TRBD1 | TGTGCCAGCAGCACAACAGGGGCCGTAAATGAAAAACTGTTTTTT | CASSTTGAVNEKLFF
TRBJ2-1 | many | TRBV6-4 | NA | TGTGCCAGCAGTCCGTTTAAGACTACTAACGGCACGTTCTTC | CASSPFKTTNGTFF
TRBJ1-5 | NA | TRBV15 | NA | TGTGCCACCAGCAGTGAACAGGGATGGGGATATAGCAATCAGCCCCAGCATTTT | CATSSEQGWGYSNQPQHF
TRBJ1-4 | NA | TRBV5-4 | NA | TGTGCCAGCAGCTCCCTTCCCGGGGAAAAACTGTTTTTT | CASSSLPGEKLFF
TRBJ2-5 | NA | TRBV7-2 | TRBD2 | TGTGCCAGCAGCTTACCGCAGGGCGGGGGGAGATTTAAAGAGACCCAGTACTTC | CASSLPQGGGRFKETQYF
TRBJ2-3 | NA | TRBV5-1 | TRBD1 | TGCGCCAGCAGCTTGGGCCGACAGGGGCTGGATACGCAGTATTTT | CASSLGRQGLDTQYF
TRBJ1-3 | NA | TRBV6-1 | NA | TGTGCCAGCAGTGACCCGGGTAGGACGGCTGGAAACACCATATATTTT | CASSDPGRTAGNTIYF
TRBJ2-1 | few | TRBV7-2 | TRBD1 | TGTGCCAGCAGCCTGGACAGGGCGCGTGCCAATGAGCAGTTCTTC | CASSLDRARANEQFF
TRBJ2-7 | many | TRBV7-2 | TRBD2 | TGTGCCAGCAGCTCCGACCTGACTAGCTTTACCTACGAGCAGTACTTC | CASSSDLTSFTYEQYF
TRBJ2-1 | NA | TRBV14 | NA | TGTGCCAGCAGCCAAGACGGACGGGGATGGGCCTACAATGAGCAGTTCTTC | CASSQDGRGWAYNEQFF
TRBJ1-2 | NA | TRBV28 | NA | TGTGCCAGCAGTCCCAGTTGGGGGGAGGACTATGGCTACACCTTC | CASSPSWGEDYGYTF
TRBJ2-3 | few | TRBV9 | TRBD1 | TGTGCCAGCAGTCTGAGGGACAGGGAAACAGATACGCAGTATTTT | CASSLRDRETDTQYF
TRBJ2-3 | NA | TRBV5-6 | NA | TGTGCCAGCAGCTCGGTACCCACGAGCACAGATACGCAGTATTTT | CASSSVPTSTDTQYF
TRBJ2-7 | NA | TRBV11-2 | NA | TGTGCCAGCAGCTTCCTCCCCAGCTACGAGCAGTACTTC | CASSFLPSYEQYF
TRBJ2-3 | NA | TRBV5-4 | NA | TGTGCCAGCAGCCTCTATGTCTCGACGCAGTATTTT | CASSLYVSTQYF
TRBJ1-2 | NA | TRBV6-5 | NA | TGTGCCAGCAGTTACAGGGAAGGGGGCTATGGCTACACCTTC | CASSYREGGYGYTF
TRBJ1-2 | NA | TRBV4-1 | NA | TGCGCCAGCAGCCTGACCCTGGGACCGAAAGTCTATGGCTACACCTTC | CASSLTLGPKVYGYTF
TRBJ2-6 | NA | TRBV6-6 | NA | TGTGCCAGCAGTCTTGTGGGGGCGCGTGGGGCCAACGTCCTGACTTTC | CASSLVGARGANVLTF
TRBJ1-2 | NA | TRBV4-2 | NA | TGTGCCAGCAGCCAAGATCGGGACTTAGCTAACTATGGCTACACCTTC | CASSQDRDLANYGYTF
TRBJ2-5 | NA | TRBV11-1 | NA | TGTGCCAGCAGCTTATTCCATGGAACGGGCGAGACCCAGTACTTC | CASSLFHGTGETQYF
TRBJ1-4 | NA | TRBV18 | NA | TGTGCCAGCTCACCACTGGCCAGGGACGAAAAACTGTTTTTT | CASSPLARDEKLFF
TRBJ2-7 | few | TRBV5-4 | NA | TGTGCCAGCAGCTTGGGTGGGGGTTCCGCCTACGAGCAGTACTTC | CASSLGGGSAYEQYF
TRBJ2-1 | NA | TRBV5-1 | NA | TGCGCCAGCAGCTCTGGCCCCAGCTGGGATGAGCAGTTCTTC | CASSSGPSWDEQFF
TRBJ2-1 | once | TRBV10-3 | TRBD2 | TGTGCCATCAGTGTAACAGCGGGAAACAATGAGCAGTTCTTC | CAISVTAGNNEQFF
TRBJ1-1 | NA | TRBV28 | NA | TGTGCCAGCAGTCTCCCGGGGTCGGGAAACACTGAAGCTTTCTTT | CASSLPGSGNTEAFF
TRBJ2-7 | NA | TRBV7-9 | NA | TGTGCCAGCAGCTTAATCGGCGGTTTCTACGAGCAGTACTTC | CASSLIGGFYEQYF
TRBJ2-3 | NA | TRBV5-1 | TRBD2 | TGCGCCAGCAGCTCAGGACTAGGACGTACAGATACGCAGTATTTT | CASSSGLGRTDTQYF
TRBJ1-1 | NA | TRBV2 | NA | TGTGCCAGCCACGTCAGGGGGAACACTGAAGCTTTCTTT | CASHVRGNTEAFF